These T cell receptor beta chains were read from a single sample in a study of T cells in Graves' hyperthyroidism and ophthalmopathy. Each CDR3 protein is one row after TCRdb ran MiXCR on the multiplex PCR reads. The table records about 500,000 distinct CDR3 sequences, 17% of them present only once. The sequencing sample was made of blood. Receptors were obtained from a woman under 30 with Graves' ophthalmopathy. Each CDR3 is given with its conserved first and last residue. The order of the fields is CDR3 protein, CDR3 DNA, J gene, clone size, V gene, D gene. D genes are given only for firm matches. Size is stated for part of the rows, as once, few or many counts, or as a class when the clone is expanded.

cdr3_aa: CASSFGLSAQGGWSYTF; cdr3_nt: TGTGCCAGCAGCTTTGGTCTATCTGCTCAGGGTGGCTGGAGCTACACCTTC; j_call: TRBJ1-2; clone_size: many; v_call: TRBV11-3; d_call: .
cdr3_aa: CASSVDQIGYEQYF; cdr3_nt: TGTGCCAGCAGCGTAGACCAAATCGGGTACGAGCAGTACTTC; j_call: TRBJ2-7; clone_size: few; v_call: TRBV9; d_call: .
cdr3_aa: CASSRDRLVFEQYF; cdr3_nt: TGTGCCAGCAGCCGGGACAGGCTAGTGTTCGAGCAGTACTTC; j_call: TRBJ2-7; clone_size: many; v_call: TRBV11-2; d_call: TRBD1
cdr3_aa: CSAREVWRENDNEQFF; cdr3_nt: TGCAGTGCTAGAGAAGTGTGGCGGGAGAACGACAATGAGCAGTTCTTC; j_call: TRBJ2-1; clone_size: few; v_call: TRBV20-1; d_call: TRBD2
cdr3_aa: CSVGSRVGATYNEQFF; cdr3_nt: TGCAGCGTTGGTTCCCGGGTGGGAGCTACCTACAATGAGCAGTTCTTC; j_call: TRBJ2-1; clone_size: .; v_call: TRBV29-1; d_call: .
cdr3_aa: CASSQDGTSGSLFGELFF; cdr3_nt: TGTGCCAGCAGCCAAGATGGGACTAGCGGGAGTCTTTTCGGGGAGCTGTTTTTT; j_call: TRBJ2-2; clone_size: .; v_call: TRBV4-2; d_call: TRBD2
cdr3_aa: CASTPHQQRDSPLHF; cdr3_nt: TGTGCCAGCACCCCCCACCAACAGCGGGATTCACCCCTCCACTTT; j_call: TRBJ1-6; clone_size: many; v_call: TRBV2; d_call: .
cdr3_aa: CASSFGGAPLYF; cdr3_nt: TGTGCCAGCAGTTTCGGGGGGGCCCCCTTGTACTTC; j_call: TRBJ2-5; clone_size: few; v_call: TRBV27; d_call: TRBD2
cdr3_aa: CASSGTGGVQETQYF; cdr3_nt: TGTGCCAGCAGTGGGACAGGGGGAGTCCAAGAGACCCAGTACTTC; j_call: TRBJ2-5; clone_size: .; v_call: TRBV6-1; d_call: TRBD1
cdr3_aa: CASRLTGGYEQYF; cdr3_nt: TGTGCCAGCAGATTGACAGGGGGCTACGAGCAGTACTTC; j_call: TRBJ2-7; clone_size: .; v_call: TRBV27; d_call: TRBD1
cdr3_aa: CASSLEAGALYNEQFF; cdr3_nt: TGTGCCAGTAGCCTAGAGGCTGGTGCCCTGTACAATGAGCAGTTCTTC; j_call: TRBJ2-1; clone_size: .; v_call: TRBV19; d_call: .
cdr3_aa: CASSQSPSTNEKLFF; cdr3_nt: TGTGCCAGCAGCCAGTCCCCATCAACTAATGAAAAACTGTTTTTT; j_call: TRBJ1-4; clone_size: few; v_call: TRBV4-2; d_call: .
cdr3_aa: CASSSGTSANEQFF; cdr3_nt: TGTGCCAGCAGCTCCGGGACTAGCGCCAATGAGCAGTTCTTC; j_call: TRBJ2-1; clone_size: few; v_call: TRBV5-6; d_call: TRBD2
cdr3_aa: CSVEHLEQEAFF; cdr3_nt: TGCAGCGTTGAACATCTGGAACAGGAAGCTTTCTTT; j_call: TRBJ1-1; clone_size: few; v_call: TRBV29-1; d_call: .
cdr3_aa: CASSYWTSGGADTQYF; cdr3_nt: TGTGCCAGCAGTTATTGGACTAGCGGGGGGGCAGATACGCAGTATTTT; j_call: TRBJ2-3; clone_size: few; v_call: TRBV6-1; d_call: TRBD2
cdr3_aa: CASGLGTQYNEQFF; cdr3_nt: TGTGCTAGTGGTTTGGGGACCCAATACAATGAGCAGTTCTTC; j_call: TRBJ2-1; clone_size: many; v_call: TRBV12-5; d_call: .